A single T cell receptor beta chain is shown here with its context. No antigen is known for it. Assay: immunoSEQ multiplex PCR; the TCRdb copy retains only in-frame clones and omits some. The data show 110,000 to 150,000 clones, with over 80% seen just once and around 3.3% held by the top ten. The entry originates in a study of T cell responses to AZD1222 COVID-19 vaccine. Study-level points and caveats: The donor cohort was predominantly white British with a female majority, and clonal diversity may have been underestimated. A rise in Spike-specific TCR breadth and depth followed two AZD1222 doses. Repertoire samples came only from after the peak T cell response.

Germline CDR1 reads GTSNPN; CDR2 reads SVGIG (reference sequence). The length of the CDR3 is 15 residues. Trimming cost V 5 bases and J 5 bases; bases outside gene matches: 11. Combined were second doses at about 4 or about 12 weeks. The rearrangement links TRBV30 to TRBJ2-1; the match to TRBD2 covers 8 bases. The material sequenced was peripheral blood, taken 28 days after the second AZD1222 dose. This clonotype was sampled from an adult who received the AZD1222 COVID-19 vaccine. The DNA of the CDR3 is TGTGCCTGGGAAGGAGCGGGAGTCCAAGACAATGAGCAGTTCTTC. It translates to CAWEGAGVQDNEQFF. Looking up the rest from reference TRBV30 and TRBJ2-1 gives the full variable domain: SQTIHQWPATLVQPVGSPLSLECTVEGTSNPNLYWYRQAAGRGLQLLFYSVGIGQISSEVPQNLSASRPQDRQFILSSKKLLLSDSGFYLCAWEGAGVQDNEQFFGPGTRLTVL.